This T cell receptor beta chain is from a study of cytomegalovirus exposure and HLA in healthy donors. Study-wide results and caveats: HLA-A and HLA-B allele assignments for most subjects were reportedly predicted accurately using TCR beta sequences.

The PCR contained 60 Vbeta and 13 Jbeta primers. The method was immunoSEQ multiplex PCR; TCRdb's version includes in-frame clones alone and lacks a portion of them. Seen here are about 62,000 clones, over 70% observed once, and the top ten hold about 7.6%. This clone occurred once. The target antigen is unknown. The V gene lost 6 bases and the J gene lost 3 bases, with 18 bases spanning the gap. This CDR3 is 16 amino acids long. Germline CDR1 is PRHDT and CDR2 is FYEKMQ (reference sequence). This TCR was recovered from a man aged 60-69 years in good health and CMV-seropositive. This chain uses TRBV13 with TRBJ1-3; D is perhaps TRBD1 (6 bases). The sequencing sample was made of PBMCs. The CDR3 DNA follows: TGTGCCAGCAGTATGCTGGGGGCCCCTCTTGGAAACACCATATATTTT. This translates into CASSMLGAPLGNTIYF.